The rows below give T cell receptor beta chains drawn from one sample of a study of T cell changes during pregnancy in multiple sclerosis. Sequenced by immunoSEQ multiplex PCR; TCRdb stores in-frame clones only, minus some. The sample lists fewer than 90,000 clones, 93% occurring once. The sequences come from peripheral blood, collected in the third trimester of pregnancy. These receptors all come from a female donor in good health, enrolled as a control in a pregnancy study. The conserved cysteine and the conserved F or W are not part of the CDR3 here. A row's size may be missing; if present it is once, few, many or a size class.

>NA|TRBV12-2
ASRQYQTGCGANVLT
>NA|TRBV29-1
SVLGLAGDSYNEQF
>NA|TRBV7-9
ASSPGTGGAYNEQF
>NA|TRBV5-1
ASSTTGGGTDTQY
>NA|TRBV6-5
ASKEAGESSYEQY
>NA|TRBV5-1
ASSFGGLPYEQY
>NA|TRBV4-1
ASSQGSLRDRGHEQY
>NA|TRBV5-8
ASSSIFDRTEVRETQY
>once|TRBV28
ASSLTRAGTEAF
>NA|TRBV28
ASNRGRAPQY
>NA|TRBV2
ASSVSLTGNQPQH
>NA|TRBV25-1
ASSLTAPYEQY
>NA|TRBV5-1
ASSPRGSPRGELF
>once|TRBV27
ASSFTSSYNEQF
>NA|TRBV4-1
ASSQAGGMTYNEQF
>NA|TRBV7-2
ASSLDLGGYQPQH
>NA|TRBV5-6
ASSFSGLATEAF
>NA|TRBV7-6
ASTPLGGSGRAPYEQY
>NA|TRBV7-9
ASSLDSRTYEQY
>NA|TRBV5-1
ASSGSLNYGYT
>NA|TRBV28
ASSPGRVPYEQY
>NA|TRBV10-3
AISERQGAGELF
>NA|TRBV18
ASSPRLAGENEQF
>NA|TRBV5-1
ASSSYRGDLNTEAF
>NA|TRBV15
ATSLPTPSSYNEQF
>NA|TRBV11-2
ASSLRVGPNEKLF
>NA|TRBV9
ASSVGSGSSSYEQY
>NA|TRBV19
ASSVFLGRNYGYT